The 28 T cell receptor beta chains in this list originate from one sample, sequenced in a study of blood T cells in healthy people across ages. Next came a second PCR, run for about 6 to 11 cycles, which used a sample-barcoded 5' primer along with a J-beta primer mix. From the 5' RACE reads, TCRdb called clonotypes with MiXCR, one entry per CDR3 protein. The sample consists of 2 million or so distinct CDR3 sequences, 49% of them appearing once. Input material: blood. The receptors were gathered from a woman in her thirties or forties in good health.

This clonotype was counted between two and nine times. The V and J genes are TRBV7-2 and TRBJ2-1, with TRBD2 identical over 13 bases. Germline V gene sequence: CDR1 SGHTA, CDR2 FQGNSA. There are 16 residues in the CDR3. With V trimmed by 5 bases and J by 7 bases, 8 bases remained unmatched. CDR3 DNA sequence: TGTGCCAGCAGCCCCCTACTAGCGGGGGGGCAAAATGAGCAGTTCTTC. Translating it yields CASSPLLAGGQNEQFF.

The chain is built from TRBV7-3 and TRBJ2-2; D remains ambiguous. Trimming removed 7 bases from V and 4 bases from J, with 16 bases in between. The CDR3 has 15 amino acids. Per germline, CDR1 SGHTA and CDR2 FQGTGA. The CDR3 nucleotides are TGTGCCAGCACCTCAATGGGCCTCCCCACCGGGGAGCTGTTTTTT. Translated, it gives CASTSMGLPTGELFF.

V gene TRBV2 combines with J gene TRBJ2-5, with 14 bases fitting TRBD2. The CDR3 extends over 17 amino acids. V shed 7 bases, J shed 11 bases, and the junction held 18 bases outside the gene matches. Germline CDR1 SNHLY, CDR2 FYNNEI. CDR3 region: CASNRLPGTSGGIEQYF. In nucleotides, the CDR3 is TGTGCCAGCAATAGGCTTCCCGGGACTAGCGGGGGAATTGAGCAGTACTTC. The complete variable domain, with remaining parts taken from reference TRBV2 and TRBJ2-5, reads EPEVTQTPSHQVTQMGQEVILRCVPISNHLYFYWYRQILGQKVEFLVSFYNNEISEKSEIFDDQFSVERPDGSNFTLKIRSTKLEDSAMYFCASNRLPGTSGGIEQYFGPGTRLLVL.

The rearrangement uses TRBV20-1 and TRBJ2-1, with 12 nucleotides matching TRBD2. The DNA end is a closer match to TRBJ2-7, so the J assignment may be wrong. CDR3 length: 18 amino acids. Germline values: CDR1 DFQATT, CDR2 SNEGSKA (reference sequence). In nucleotides, the CDR3 is TGCAGTGCTAGAGGTCCCCAGACTAGCGGGGGCCCGTACAATGAGCAGTACTTC. Protein: CSARGPQTSGGPYNEQYF.

The genes are TRBV7-9 and TRBJ2-3; 7 positions agree with TRBD1. This CDR3 has 14 residues. V shed 5 bases and J 5 bases; nucleotides not matched to a gene: 7. Germline CDR1 is SEHNR and CDR2 is FQNEAQ (reference sequence). The CDR3 DNA reads TGTGCCAGCAGCCCAGGACAGGTTGAAGATACGCAGTATTTT. This codes for CASSPGQVEDTQYF.

This sequence joins TRBV6-5 and TRBJ1-2; unclear D gene. The CDR3 length is 13 residues. The V end lost 3 bases, the J end lost 4 bases, and 9 bases lay between the germline ends. The germline V gene encodes CDR1 MNHEY and CDR2 SVGAGI. The CDR3 sequence is CASSYQQFYGYTF. For the CDR3, the DNA is TGTGCCAGCAGTTATCAACAGTTCTATGGCTACACCTTC.

This chain connects TRBV6-6 to TRBJ2-4; tentatively, D is TRBD1 (6 bases). The CDR3 is made up of 16 amino acids. The V and J ends lost 0 bases and 0 bases respectively, with 9 bases between them. Germline V gives CDR1 MNHNY, CDR2 SVGAGI (reference sequence). Here the CDR3 reads CASSYSGQIAKNIQYF. CDR3 nucleotides: TGTGCCAGCAGTTACTCAGGACAGATAGCCAAAAACATTCAGTACTTC.

The chain is built from TRBV4-2 and TRBJ1-2; 8 nucleotides line up with TRBD1. J gave up 2 bases and V 0 bases, and 8 bases lay outside the gene matches. CDR1 LGHNA and CDR2 YNFKEQ come from the germline V gene. This CDR3 contains 17 residues. The CDR3 region has the DNA TGTGCCAGCAGCCAAGAGACAGGGGATGTTCGGAACTATGGCTACACCTTC. It yields the protein CASSQETGDVRNYGYTF.

The chain links TRBV7-2 to TRBJ2-7; TRBD2 aligns across 9 bases. Looked up from germline, CDR1 is SGHTA and CDR2 is FQGNSA. This CDR3 is 15 amino acids long. V lost 1 base, J lost 4 bases, and 5 bases stayed unmatched. DNA of the CDR3: TGTGCCAGCAGCTTAGAGGGCGGGGGGGCTTACGAGCAGTACTTC. It translates to CASSLEGGGAYEQYF. Supplemented by reference TRBV7-2 and TRBJ2-7, the full variable domain reads GAGVSQSPSNKVTEKGKDVELRCDPISGHTALYWYRQSLGQGLEFLIYFQGNSAPDKSGLPSDRFSAERTGGSVSTLTIQRTQQEDSAVYLCASSLEGGGAYEQYFGPGTRLTVT.

This clonotype occurred a few times. The chain joins TRBV4-2 to TRBJ2-7; D unclear. Trimming left V 1 base short and J 3 bases short, with 16 bases between. This CDR3 comprises 16 residues. The V gene's germline CDR1 is LGHNA and CDR2 YNFKEQ. CDR3: CASSQAPGPGVYEQYF. The CDR3 nucleotides are TGTGCCAGCAGCCAAGCCCCCGGACCAGGAGTCTACGAGCAGTACTTC.

This clonotype has just a few counts. The chain joins TRBV20-1 to TRBJ2-1; weak D call: TRBD2 (6 bases). V was cut by 3 bases and J by 4 bases, with 19 bases left in between. Looked up from germline, CDR1 is DFQATT and CDR2 is SNEGSKA (reference sequence). CDR3 length equals 16 residues. CDR3 DNA: TGCAGTGCTAGGGGTGAGGGACGGGGGAGTTACAATGAGCAGTTCTTC. It codes for CSARGEGRGSYNEQFF.

V usage is TRBV6-2 or TRBV6-3 and J usage is TRBJ1-2, with 7 bases that match TRBD1. The CDR3 loop spans 14 amino acids. V shed 6 bases and J 2 bases; nucleotides not matched to a gene: 6. CDR1 and CDR2 (germline): MNHEY, SVGEGT. The CDR3 DNA reads TGTGCCAGCAGAACGGGACAGATAAACTATGGCTACACCTTC. This codes for CASRTGQINYGYTF.

The chain uses TRBV6-1 and TRBJ2-1; 10 nucleotides align to TRBD2. Germline trimming cut 6 bases from V and 8 bases from J; bases unmatched to any gene: 16. This CDR3 comprises 17 residues. Germline V gene sequence: CDR1 MNHNS, CDR2 SASEGT. The CDR3 here is CASSKTTTSGLRHEQFF. As DNA, the CDR3 is TGTGCCAGCAGCAAAACCACGACTAGCGGGCTAAGGCATGAGCAGTTCTTC.

V gene TRBV20-1 combines with J gene TRBJ2-5; D is perhaps TRBD1 or TRBD2 (5 bases each). Germline lookup yields CDR1 DFQATT and CDR2 SNEGSKA (reference sequence). Trimming cost V 5 bases and J 1 base, with 17 bases left between them. CDR3 size: 15 residues. The CDR3 nucleotides are TGCAGTGCTGAACCCGGGACCAGCCCCCAAGAGACCCAGTACTTC. This encodes CSAEPGTSPQETQYF.

The J gene is TRBJ1-2, the V gene TRBV29-1, with D possibly being TRBD1 (5 bases). V lost 4 bases, J lost 5 bases, and 20 bases lay in between. This CDR3 has 15 amino acids. CDR1 is SQVTM, CDR2 ANQGSEA, per germline. The CDR3 DNA sequence: TGCAGCGTTGTAAGGGCGTCCGGGACTGCATATGGCTACACCTTC. This encodes CSVVRASGTAYGYTF.

This rearrangement joins TRBV29-1 to TRBJ2-5; TRBD2 agrees at 11 bases. Trimming at V came to 7 bases and at J to 4 bases, leaving 8 bases not matched to a gene. The germline gives CDR1 SQVTM, CDR2 ANQGSEA. The CDR3 has 14 amino acids. CDR3 nucleotide sequence: TGCAGCGCTGCTAGCGGGGGGTTGGTAGAGACCCAGTACTTC. Translation gives CSAASGGLVETQYF.

A single count supports this clonotype. The chain links TRBV11-2 to TRBJ2-7, with 7 nucleotides matching TRBD1. V lost 4 bases, J lost 7 bases, and 10 bases stayed unmatched. The CDR3 extends over 14 amino acids. CDR1 SGHAT and CDR2 FQNNGV come from the germline V gene. The CDR3 nucleotides are TGTGCCAGCAGCTCCAATTACAGGGGCCGGGAGCAGTACTTC. This gives the protein CASSSNYRGREQYF.

The J gene is TRBJ2-7, the V gene TRBV6-5; the D is unclear. Trimming left V 0 bases short and J 5 bases short, with 11 bases between. This CDR3 has 14 amino acids. CDR1 MNHEY and CDR2 SVGAGI come from the germline V gene. The CDR3 protein is CASSYSQRFHEQYF. CDR3 in DNA: TGTGCCAGCAGTTACTCACAAAGGTTTCACGAGCAGTACTTC.

V is TRBV7-6 and J is TRBJ1-6; no clear D. Trimming stripped 1 base from V and 5 bases from J, with 12 bases between. There are 16 residues in the CDR3. Germline lookup yields CDR1 SGHVS and CDR2 FNYEAQ. In nucleotides, the CDR3 is TGTGCCAGCAGCTTAGGGTTCCCGAATCATAATTCACCCCTCCACTTT. This encodes CASSLGFPNHNSPLHF.

J is TRBJ1-5 and V is TRBV27; 10 bases fit TRBD1. The germline CDR1 and CDR2 sequences are MNHEY and SMNVEV (reference sequence). V lost 5 bases to trimming and J lost 11 bases; unmatched junction nucleotides: 9. This CDR3 is built from 14 residues. The CDR3 reads CASSVGQGLGAQHF. CDR3 DNA: TGTGCCAGCAGTGTGGGACAGGGGCTAGGGGCCCAGCATTTT.

The V and J genes are TRBV29-1 and TRBJ2-4, with D unresolved. The J call may be in error: the DNA end matches TRBJ2-7 better. Germline values: CDR1 SQVTM, CDR2 ANQGSEA. The CDR3 sequence is 11 residues long. The CDR3 coding sequence is TGCAGCGTTGGAAAATCCTACGAGCAGTACTTC. Encoded protein: CSVGKSYEQYF.

The gene calls are TRBV4-3 and TRBJ1-6; possibly TRBD1 for D (5 bases). CDR1 is LGHNA, CDR2 YSLEER, per germline. The germline V and J ends were trimmed by 0 bases and 0 bases, with 9 bases remaining between them. There are 17 residues in the CDR3. The CDR3 bases are TGCGCCAGCAGCCAAGAGACAGCAAGCTCCTATAATTCACCCCTCCACTTT. Translation gives CASSQETASSYNSPLHF.

This clonotype was observed a few times. The chain joins TRBV18 to TRBJ1-2; 7 positions match TRBD1. The CDR3 has 17 amino acids. The trim removed 3 bases at V and 2 bases at J, leaving 12 bases unmatched. CDR1 is KGHSH, CDR2 LQKENI, per germline. In DNA, the CDR3 is TGTGCCAGCTCACCTCAGGTTCAGCCAGGGGGGAACTATGGCTACACCTTC. The encoded protein is CASSPQVQPGGNYGYTF.

This clonotype was recorded a few times. This sequence joins TRBV9 and TRBJ2-5, with TRBD1 matching over 7 bases. This CDR3 has 15 amino acids. Germline CDR1 and CDR2: SGDLS and YYNGEE. V lost 0 bases, J lost 7 bases, and 9 bases stayed unmatched. CDR3 region: CASSVEVRGLVTQYF. The CDR3, as DNA: TGTGCCAGCAGCGTAGAAGTCAGGGGGTTGGTGACCCAGTACTTC.

This chain joins TRBV12-3 or TRBV12-4 and TRBJ1-1, with D perhaps TRBD1 (6 bases). CDR3 length equals 15 residues. The V and J ends lost 7 bases and 0 bases respectively, with 15 bases between them. The CDR3 region is CASTSLGGMNTEAFF. CDR3 in DNA: TGTGCCAGCACCTCATTGGGGGGCATGAACACTGAAGCTTTCTTT.

The chain carries TRBV4-3 and TRBJ1-5; D is perhaps TRBD1 (5 bases). Trimming shortened V by 0 bases and J by 7 bases, and 16 bases separated the two germline ends. The germline CDR1 and CDR2 sequences are LGHNA and YSLEER. This CDR3 has 16 residues. CDR3 loop: CASSQDVRGDRQPQHF. Written as DNA, the CDR3 is TGCGCCAGCAGCCAAGATGTAAGGGGCGATAGGCAGCCCCAGCATTTT.

The rearrangement links TRBV7-9 to TRBJ1-1; D uncertain. Germline V CDR1 and CDR2: SEHNR, FQNEAQ (reference sequence). The CDR3 has 14 amino acids. Trimming removed 4 bases at V and 1 base at J, with 10 bases between. The DNA of the CDR3 is TGTGCCAGCAGCTACCTAGACGGGAACACTGAAGCTTTCTTT. Translating gives CASSYLDGNTEAFF.

The chain is built from TRBV7-9 and TRBJ2-5; tentatively, D is TRBD2 (6 bases). Germline CDR1 reads SEHNR; CDR2 reads FQNEAQ (reference sequence). The CDR3 has 15 amino acids. Trimming removed 0 bases from V and 5 bases from J, with 13 bases in between. CDR3 loop: CASSLAASSAETQYF. The CDR3 DNA reads as TGTGCCAGCAGCTTAGCCGCCTCTAGCGCGGAGACCCAGTACTTC.